These 15 T cell receptor beta chains originate from one sample sequenced in a study of graft-versus-host responses after intestinal transplantation. Sequencing was performed with immunoSEQ multiplex PCR; in TCRdb, only in-frame clones are kept and a portion is missing. The sample gives about 70,000 clones, 90% of which show up once; 1.3% is in the top ten. These receptors are not linked to any known antigen. The sequenced sample was unstimulated CD8+ T cells sorted from spleen or lymph node cells, obtained before intestinal transplant. These TCRs come from a human donor who received an intestinal transplant.

CDR3 amino acids: CASSPRTGGAYGYTF. The CDR3 region has the DNA TGTGCCAGCAGTCCGAGGACAGGGGGGGCTTATGGCTACACCTTC. This chain uses TRBV27 with TRBJ1-2; 10 positions agree with TRBD1. This CDR3 region has 15 residues. Trimming took 5 bases from V and 5 from J; bases not matched to a gene: 8. Germline loops: CDR1 MNHEY, CDR2 SMNVEV (reference sequence).

The genes are TRBV7-2 and TRBJ2-7; 10 nucleotides agree with TRBD1. Trimming removed 3 bases from V and 3 bases from J; junction bases left unmatched: 2. There are 14 residues in the CDR3. Germline V gene lookup returns CDR1 SGHTA and CDR2 FQGNSA. CDR3 region: CASSLGQGFYEQYF. The CDR3 DNA sequence: TGTGCCAGCAGCTTGGGACAGGGGTTCTACGAGCAGTACTTC.

The chain recombines TRBV6-5 with TRBJ1-1; no clear D gene. CDR1 and CDR2 from the germline V gene are MNHEY and SVGAGI. The CDR3 is made up of 15 amino acids. V lost 6 bases to trimming and J lost 1 base, with 15 bases between them. For the CDR3, the DNA is TGTGCCAGCAGCCTAGGCCCCATTTGGAACACTGAAGCTTTCTTT. This codes for CASSLGPIWNTEAFF.

This chain links TRBV19 with TRBJ2-7; TRBD1 matches at 8 bases. The junction had 7 bases not matched to a gene; V was cut back by 3 bases and J by 3 bases. In germline, CDR1 is LNHDA, CDR2 SQIVND (reference sequence). This CDR3 region has 15 residues. The CDR3 sequence: CASSIGTGNDYEQYF. CDR3 DNA: TGTGCCAGTAGTATCGGGACAGGAAACGACTACGAGCAGTACTTC.

This chain connects TRBV9 to TRBJ2-1; a weak D match, TRBD1 (6 bases). V gave up 0 bases and J gave up 8 bases, with 6 bases separating them. Germline-derived CDR1 and CDR2 are SGDLS and YYNGEE. This CDR3 spans 12 amino acids. The CDR3 bases are TGTGCCAGCAGCGTAGAGGGGGATGAGCAGTTCTTC. Amino acid sequence: CASSVEGDEQFF. Together with reference TRBV9 and TRBJ2-1, the CDR3 gives the full variable domain: DSGVTQTPKHLITATGQRVTLRCSPRSGDLSVYWYQQSLDQGLQFLIQYYNGEERAKGNILERFSAQQFPDLHSELNLSSLELGDSALYFCASSVEGDEQFFGPGTRLTVL.

The V and J genes are TRBV4-1 and TRBJ1-4; 9 bases agree with TRBD1. This CDR3 is 17 amino acids long. Germline CDR1 MGHRA, CDR2 YSYEKL. The V and J ends lost 3 bases and 7 bases, in that order; junction bases with no gene match: 12. The chain's CDR3 is CASSQTVMGTGSEKLFF. CDR3 nucleotide sequence: TGCGCCAGCAGCCAGACGGTCATGGGGACAGGGAGTGAAAAACTGTTTTTT.

V and J are TRBV10-1 and TRBJ1-1; the D gene is possibly TRBD1 (5 bases). V was cut by 1 base and J by 7 bases, with 10 bases left in between. Germline loops: CDR1 WNHNN, CDR2 SYGVQD (reference sequence). The CDR3 runs 13 residues. The CDR3 sequence is CASSEFVTDEAFF. As DNA, the CDR3 is TGCGCCAGCAGTGAGTTTGTGACAGATGAAGCTTTCTTT.

The chain carries TRBV6-5 and TRBJ2-3, with 8 bases identical to TRBD1. The CDR3 is made up of 16 amino acids. The V gene end was trimmed by 4 bases and the J gene end by 2 bases; junction bases not matched to a gene: 8. Germline CDR1 is MNHEY and CDR2 is SVGAGI. The CDR3 DNA reads as TGTGCCAGCAGTTTCGGGACAGGATTACTCACAGATACGCAGTATTTT. Residues: CASSFGTGLLTDTQYF.

The chain recombines TRBV13 with TRBJ1-3; D call uncertain. This CDR3 spans 12 amino acids. CDR1 PRHDT and CDR2 FYEKMQ come from the germline V gene (reference sequence). V was cut by 7 bases and J by 0 bases, with 4 bases left in between. The CDR3 spells CASTLSGNTIYF. CDR3 coding DNA: TGTGCCAGCACACTCTCTGGAAACACCATATATTTT.

The genes are TRBV6-5 and TRBJ2-5; 12 bases map to TRBD2. Germline lookup yields CDR1 MNHEY and CDR2 SVGAGI. V lost 5 bases, J lost 4 bases, and 5 bases stayed unmatched. The CDR3 runs to 15 residues. The CDR3 loop reads CASSRTSGTLETQYF. CDR3 sequence (DNA): TGTGCCAGCAGTCGGACTAGCGGGACCCTAGAGACCCAGTACTTC.

The chain employs TRBV6-5 and TRBJ1-6, with D perhaps matching TRBD1 (6 bases). CDR1 is MNHEY and CDR2 is SVGAGI in the germline V gene. Trimming removed 6 bases at V and 7 bases at J, with 16 bases between. CDR3 length: 15 amino acids. For the CDR3, the DNA is TGTGCCAGCAGACCCCCCAGGGGTGAGAATTCACCCCTCCACTTT. Residues: CASRPPRGENSPLHF.

The J gene is TRBJ2-7, the V gene TRBV7-3; D is perhaps TRBD2 (6 bases). V lost 5 bases, J lost 6 bases, and 11 bases lay in between. CDR1 and CDR2 from the germline V gene are SGHTA and FQGTGA. This CDR3 spans 12 amino acids. The CDR3 reads CASSPGVGEQYF. CDR3 in DNA: TGTGCCAGCAGCCCGGGGGTGGGCGAGCAGTACTTC.

This clone is a singleton in its sample. The genes are TRBV13 and TRBJ1-1, with D hard to call. CDR1 is PRHDT, CDR2 FYEKMQ, per germline (reference sequence). The CDR3 runs to 12 residues. Trimming took 4 bases from V and 4 from J, leaving 7 bases between them. The CDR3 sequence: CASSSGVTEAFF. In DNA form, the CDR3 reads TGTGCCAGCAGCTCCGGGGTCACTGAAGCTTTCTTT.

V and J are TRBV18 and TRBJ2-1, with a weak D call TRBD2 (7 bases). The CDR3 extends over 14 amino acids. Per germline, CDR1 KGHSH and CDR2 LQKENI. V gave up 2 bases and J gave up 10 bases, with 15 bases separating them. The CDR3 is CASSPRGGYEEQFF. Written as DNA, the CDR3 is TGTGCCAGCTCACCAAGGGGGGGTTACGAGGAGCAGTTCTTC.

The chain carries TRBV6-5 and TRBJ1-1; the D is unclear. This CDR3 comprises 13 residues. The V and J ends lost 0 bases and 7 bases respectively, with 9 bases between them. Germline CDR1 MNHEY, CDR2 SVGAGI. The CDR3 DNA reads TGTGCCAGCAGTTACTCCTCGGGTGGTGAAGCTTTCTTT. Amino acid sequence: CASSYSSGGEAFF.